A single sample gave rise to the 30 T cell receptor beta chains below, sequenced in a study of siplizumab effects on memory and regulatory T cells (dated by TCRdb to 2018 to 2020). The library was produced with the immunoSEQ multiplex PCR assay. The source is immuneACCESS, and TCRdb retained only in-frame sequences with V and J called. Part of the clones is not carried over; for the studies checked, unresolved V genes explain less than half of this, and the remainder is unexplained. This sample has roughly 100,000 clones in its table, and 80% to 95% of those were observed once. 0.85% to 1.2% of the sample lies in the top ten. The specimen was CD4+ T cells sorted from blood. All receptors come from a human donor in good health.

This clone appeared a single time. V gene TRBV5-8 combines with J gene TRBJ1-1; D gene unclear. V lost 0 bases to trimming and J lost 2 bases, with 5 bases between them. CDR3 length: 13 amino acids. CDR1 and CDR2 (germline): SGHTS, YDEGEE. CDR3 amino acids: CASSLGGNTEAFF. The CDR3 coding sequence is TGTGCCAGCAGCTTGGGGGGAAACACTGAAGCTTTCTTT.

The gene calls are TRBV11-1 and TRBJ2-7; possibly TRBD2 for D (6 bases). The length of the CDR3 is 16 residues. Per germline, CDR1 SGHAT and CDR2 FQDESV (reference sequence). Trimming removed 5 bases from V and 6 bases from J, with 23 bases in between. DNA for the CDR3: TGTGCCAGCAGCAACAGGTTCACTAGCTCTCCGTCCGAGCAGTACTTC. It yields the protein CASSNRFTSSPSEQYF.

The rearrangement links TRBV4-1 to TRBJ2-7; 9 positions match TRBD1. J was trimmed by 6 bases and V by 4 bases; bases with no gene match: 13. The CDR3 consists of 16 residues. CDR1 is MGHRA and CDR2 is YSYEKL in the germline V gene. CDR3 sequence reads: CASSPIEWDRVGEQYF. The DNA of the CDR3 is TGCGCCAGCAGCCCAATTGAGTGGGACAGGGTAGGCGAGCAGTACTTC.

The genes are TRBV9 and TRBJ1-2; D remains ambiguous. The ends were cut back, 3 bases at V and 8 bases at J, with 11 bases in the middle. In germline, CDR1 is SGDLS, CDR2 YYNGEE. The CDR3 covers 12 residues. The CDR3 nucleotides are TGTGCCAGCAGCGCTTCATCCGTCGGCTACACCTTC. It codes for CASSASSVGYTF.

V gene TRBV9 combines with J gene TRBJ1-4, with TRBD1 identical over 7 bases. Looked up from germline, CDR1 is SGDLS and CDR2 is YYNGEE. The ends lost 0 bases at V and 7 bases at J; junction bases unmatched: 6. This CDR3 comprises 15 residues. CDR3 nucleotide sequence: TGTGCCAGCAGCGTAGGAGACAGGGAAGGTGAAAAACTGTTTTTT. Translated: CASSVGDREGEKLFF.

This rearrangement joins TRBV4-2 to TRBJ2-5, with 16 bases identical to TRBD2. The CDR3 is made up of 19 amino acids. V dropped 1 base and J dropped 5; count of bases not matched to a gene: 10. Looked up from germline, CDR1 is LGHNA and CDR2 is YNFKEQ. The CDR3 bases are TGTGCCAGCAGCCAAGGTGGGACTAGCGGGAGGGCCCGGGGGGAGACCCAGTACTTC. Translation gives CASSQGGTSGRARGETQYF.

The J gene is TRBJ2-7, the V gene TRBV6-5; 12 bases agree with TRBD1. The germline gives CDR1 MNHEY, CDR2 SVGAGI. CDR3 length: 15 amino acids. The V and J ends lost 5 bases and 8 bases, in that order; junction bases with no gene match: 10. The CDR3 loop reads CASSRPGTGGEKQYF. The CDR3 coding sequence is TGTGCCAGCAGTCGACCCGGGACAGGGGGCGAGAAGCAGTACTTC.

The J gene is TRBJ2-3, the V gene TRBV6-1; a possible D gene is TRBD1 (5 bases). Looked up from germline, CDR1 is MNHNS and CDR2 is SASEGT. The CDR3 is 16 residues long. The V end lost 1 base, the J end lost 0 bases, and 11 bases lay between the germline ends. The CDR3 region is CASSEVRGVSTDTQYF. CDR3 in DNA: TGTGCCAGCAGTGAAGTAAGGGGCGTGAGCACAGATACGCAGTATTTT.

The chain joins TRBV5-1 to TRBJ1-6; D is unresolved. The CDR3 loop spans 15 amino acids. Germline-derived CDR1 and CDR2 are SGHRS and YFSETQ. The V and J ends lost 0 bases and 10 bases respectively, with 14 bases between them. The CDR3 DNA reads TGCGCCAGCAGCTTGGCAGGTGGTAAATACTCACCCCTCCACTTT. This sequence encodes CASSLAGGKYSPLHF.

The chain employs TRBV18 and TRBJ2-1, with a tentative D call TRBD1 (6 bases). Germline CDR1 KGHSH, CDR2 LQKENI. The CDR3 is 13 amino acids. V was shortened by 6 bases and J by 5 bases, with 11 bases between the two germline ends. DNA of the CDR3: TGTGCCAGCTCCCCAGGGGTCCACAATGAGCAGTTCTTC. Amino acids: CASSPGVHNEQFF. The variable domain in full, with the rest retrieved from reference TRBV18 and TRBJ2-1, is NAGVMQNPRHLVRRRGQEARLRCSPMKGHSHVYWYRQLPEEGLKFMVYLQKENIIDESGMPKERFSAEFPKEGPSILRIQQVVRGDSAAYFCASSPGVHNEQFFGPGTRLTVL.

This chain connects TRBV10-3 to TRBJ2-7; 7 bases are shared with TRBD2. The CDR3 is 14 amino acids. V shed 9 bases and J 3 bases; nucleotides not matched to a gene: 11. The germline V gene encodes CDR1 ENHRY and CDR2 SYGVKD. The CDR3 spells CAIRDYPSGYEQYF. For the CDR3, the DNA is TGTGCCATTCGGGACTACCCTTCAGGCTACGAGCAGTACTTC.

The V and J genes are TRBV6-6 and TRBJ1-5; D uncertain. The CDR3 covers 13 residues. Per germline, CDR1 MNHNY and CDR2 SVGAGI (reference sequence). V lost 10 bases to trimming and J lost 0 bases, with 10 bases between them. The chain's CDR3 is CATLSDSNQPQHF. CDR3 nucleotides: TGTGCCACCCTATCGGATAGCAATCAGCCCCAGCATTTT.

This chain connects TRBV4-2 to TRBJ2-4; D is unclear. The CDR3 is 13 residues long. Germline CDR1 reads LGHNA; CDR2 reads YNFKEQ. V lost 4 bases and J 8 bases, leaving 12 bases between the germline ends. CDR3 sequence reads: CASSPGPLHIQYF. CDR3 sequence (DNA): TGTGCCAGCAGCCCGGGCCCCCTCCACATTCAGTACTTC.

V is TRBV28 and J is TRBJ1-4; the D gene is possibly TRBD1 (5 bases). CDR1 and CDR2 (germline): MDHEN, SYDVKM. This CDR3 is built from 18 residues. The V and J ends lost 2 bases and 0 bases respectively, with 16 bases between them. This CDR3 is CASSLEVGVSATNEKLFF. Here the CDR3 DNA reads TGTGCCAGCAGTTTAGAGGTGGGGGTTTCTGCAACTAATGAAAAACTGTTTTTT.

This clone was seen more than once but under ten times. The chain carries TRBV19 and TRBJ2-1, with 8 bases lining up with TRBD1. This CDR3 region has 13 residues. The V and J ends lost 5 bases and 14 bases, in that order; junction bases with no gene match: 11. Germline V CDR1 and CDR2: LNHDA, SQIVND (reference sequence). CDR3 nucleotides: TGTGCCAGTAGTCTTCGGACAGGGTATTATGAGTTCTTC. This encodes CASSLRTGYYEFF.

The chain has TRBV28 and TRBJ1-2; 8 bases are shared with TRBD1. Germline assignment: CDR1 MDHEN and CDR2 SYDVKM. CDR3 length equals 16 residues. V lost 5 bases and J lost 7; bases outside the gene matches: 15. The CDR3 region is CASSPPSRTGGRGYTF. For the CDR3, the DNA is TGTGCCAGCAGTCCACCCTCCCGCACAGGGGGACGTGGCTACACCTTC.

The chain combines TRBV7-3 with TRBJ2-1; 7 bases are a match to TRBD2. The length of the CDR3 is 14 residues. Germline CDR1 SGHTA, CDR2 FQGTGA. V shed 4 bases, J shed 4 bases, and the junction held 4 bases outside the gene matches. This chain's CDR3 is CASSSGTTYNEQFF. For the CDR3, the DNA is TGTGCCAGCAGCTCCGGGACTACTTACAATGAGCAGTTCTTC.

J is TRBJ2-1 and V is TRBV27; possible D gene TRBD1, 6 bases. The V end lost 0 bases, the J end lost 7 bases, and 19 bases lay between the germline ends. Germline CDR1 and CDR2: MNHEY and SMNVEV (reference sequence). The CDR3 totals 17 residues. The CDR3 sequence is CASSLSSFTQGLNEQFF. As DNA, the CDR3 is TGTGCCAGCAGTTTATCGAGTTTTACCCAGGGGTTGAATGAGCAGTTCTTC.

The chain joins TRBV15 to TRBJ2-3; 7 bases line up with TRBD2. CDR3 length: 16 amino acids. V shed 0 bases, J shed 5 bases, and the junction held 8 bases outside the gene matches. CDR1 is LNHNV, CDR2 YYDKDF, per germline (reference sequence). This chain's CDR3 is CATSRDIGGERDTQYF. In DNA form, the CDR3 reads TGTGCCACCAGCAGAGATATTGGGGGGGAGAGAGATACGCAGTATTTT. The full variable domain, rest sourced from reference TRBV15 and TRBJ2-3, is DAMVIQNPRYQVTQFGKPVTLSCSQTLNHNVMYWYQQKSSQAPKLLFHYYDKDFNNEADTPDNFQSRRPNTSFCFLDIRSPGLGDTAMYLCATSRDIGGERDTQYFGPGTRLTVL.

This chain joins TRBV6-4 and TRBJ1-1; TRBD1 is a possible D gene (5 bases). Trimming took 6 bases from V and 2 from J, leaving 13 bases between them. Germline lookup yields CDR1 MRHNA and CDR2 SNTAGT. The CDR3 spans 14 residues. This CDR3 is CASSPSGLNTEAFF. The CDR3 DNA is TGTGCCAGCAGCCCTTCAGGGTTAAACACTGAAGCTTTCTTT.

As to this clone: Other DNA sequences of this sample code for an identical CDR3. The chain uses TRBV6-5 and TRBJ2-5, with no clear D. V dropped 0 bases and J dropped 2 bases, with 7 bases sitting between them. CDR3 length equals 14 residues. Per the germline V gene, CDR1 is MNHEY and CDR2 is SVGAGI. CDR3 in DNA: TGTGCCAGCAGTTACTCGCAGTTGCAAGAGACCCAGTACTTC. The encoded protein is CASSYSQLQETQYF.

In DNA, the CDR3 is TGTGCCAGCCGCAATAGGGTGGGCACCGGGGAGCTGTTTTTT. Residues: CASRNRVGTGELFF. The J gene is TRBJ2-2, the V gene TRBV13; D call uncertain. Per the germline V gene, CDR1 is PRHDT and CDR2 is FYEKMQ (reference sequence). The CDR3 contains 14 residues. The ends were cut back, 8 bases at V and 4 bases at J, with 14 bases in the middle.

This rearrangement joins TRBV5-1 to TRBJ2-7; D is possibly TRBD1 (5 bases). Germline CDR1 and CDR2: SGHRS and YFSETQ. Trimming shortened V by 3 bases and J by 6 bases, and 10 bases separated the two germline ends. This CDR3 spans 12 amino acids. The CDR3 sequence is CASSSQGSEQYF. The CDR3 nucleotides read TGCGCCAGCAGCTCTCAGGGTTCCGAGCAGTACTTC.

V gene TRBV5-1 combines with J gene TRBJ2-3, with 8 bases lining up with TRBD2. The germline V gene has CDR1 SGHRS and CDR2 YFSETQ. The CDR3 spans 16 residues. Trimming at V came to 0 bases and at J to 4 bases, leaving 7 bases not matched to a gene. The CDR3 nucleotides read TGCGCCAGCAGCTTGGCGGGAGCGGGAGCCTCAGATACGCAGTATTTT. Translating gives CASSLAGAGASDTQYF.

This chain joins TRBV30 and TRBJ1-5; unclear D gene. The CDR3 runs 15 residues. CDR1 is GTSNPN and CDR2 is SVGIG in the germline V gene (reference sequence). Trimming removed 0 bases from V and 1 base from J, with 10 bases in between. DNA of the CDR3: TGTGCCTGGAGTGTAAGACACCGGAGCAATCAGCCCCAGCATTTT. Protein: CAWSVRHRSNQPQHF. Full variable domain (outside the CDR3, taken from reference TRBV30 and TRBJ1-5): SQTIHQWPATLVQPVGSPLSLECTVEGTSNPNLYWYRQAAGRGLQLLFYSVGIGQISSEVPQNLSASRPQDRQFILSSKKLLLSDSGFYLCAWSVRHRSNQPQHFGDGTRLSIL.

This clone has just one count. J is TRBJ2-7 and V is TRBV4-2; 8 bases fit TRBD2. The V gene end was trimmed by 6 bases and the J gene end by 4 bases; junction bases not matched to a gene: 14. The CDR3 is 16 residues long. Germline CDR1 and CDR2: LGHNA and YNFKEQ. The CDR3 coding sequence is TGTGCCAGCAGTCCGTCCCTGACTAGCGAGGAATACGAGCAGTACTTC. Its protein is CASSPSLTSEEYEQYF.

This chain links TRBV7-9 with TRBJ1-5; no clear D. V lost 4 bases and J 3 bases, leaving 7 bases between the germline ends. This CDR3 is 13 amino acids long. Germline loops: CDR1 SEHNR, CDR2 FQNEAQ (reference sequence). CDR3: CASSSQTNQPQHF. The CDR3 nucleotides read TGTGCCAGCAGCTCGCAAACCAATCAGCCCCAGCATTTT.

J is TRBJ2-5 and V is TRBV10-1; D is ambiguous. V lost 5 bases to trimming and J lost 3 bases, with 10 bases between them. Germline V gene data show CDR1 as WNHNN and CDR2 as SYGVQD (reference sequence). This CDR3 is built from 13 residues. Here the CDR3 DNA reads TGCGCCAGCAGTCGAGACGGTAAAGAGACCCAGTACTTC. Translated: CASSRDGKETQYF.

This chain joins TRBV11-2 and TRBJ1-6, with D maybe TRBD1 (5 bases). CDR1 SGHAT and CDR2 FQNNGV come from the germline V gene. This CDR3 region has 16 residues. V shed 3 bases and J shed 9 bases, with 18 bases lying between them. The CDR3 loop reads CASSFQRSVGGSPLHF. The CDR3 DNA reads TGTGCCAGCAGCTTCCAGAGGTCGGTGGGGGGTTCACCCCTCCACTTT. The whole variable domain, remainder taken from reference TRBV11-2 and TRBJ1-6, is EAGVAQSPRYKIIEKRQSVAFWCNPISGHATLYWYQQILGQGPKLLIQFQNNGVVDDSQLPKDRFSAERLKGVDSTLKIQPAKLEDSAVYLCASSFQRSVGGSPLHFGNGTRLTVT.

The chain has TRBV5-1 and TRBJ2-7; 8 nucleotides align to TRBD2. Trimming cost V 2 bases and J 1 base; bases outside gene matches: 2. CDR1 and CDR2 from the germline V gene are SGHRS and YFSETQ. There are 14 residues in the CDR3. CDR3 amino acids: CASSLAGVSYEQYF. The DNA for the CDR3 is TGCGCCAGCAGCTTAGCGGGAGTTTCCTACGAGCAGTACTTC.